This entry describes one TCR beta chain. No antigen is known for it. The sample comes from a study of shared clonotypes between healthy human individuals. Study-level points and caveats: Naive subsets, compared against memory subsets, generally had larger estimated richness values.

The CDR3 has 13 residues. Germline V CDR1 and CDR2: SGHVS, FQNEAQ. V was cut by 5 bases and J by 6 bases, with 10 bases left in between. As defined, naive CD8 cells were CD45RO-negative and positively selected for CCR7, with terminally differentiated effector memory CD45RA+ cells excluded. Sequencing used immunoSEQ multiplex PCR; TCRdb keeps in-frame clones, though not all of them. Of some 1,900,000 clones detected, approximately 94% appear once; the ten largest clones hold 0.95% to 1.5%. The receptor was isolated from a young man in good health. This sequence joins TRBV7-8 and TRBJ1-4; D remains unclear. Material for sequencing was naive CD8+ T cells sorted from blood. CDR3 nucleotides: TGTGCCAGCAGCCTCGGACCGGATGAAAAACTGTTTTTT. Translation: CASSLGPDEKLFF.